This T cell receptor beta chain was identified during a study of CD8 T cells in ankylosing spondylitis. This CDR3 is 14 amino acids long. Germline trimming cut 6 bases from V and 7 bases from J; bases unmatched to any gene: 6. Germline assignment: CDR1 SEHNR and CDR2 FQNEAQ (reference sequence). A single record per CDR3 protein comes from TCRdb applying MiXCR to the 5' RACE reads. The table has fewer than 130,000 distinct CDR3 sequences, less than 25% seen once; the top ten hold approximately 13%. This rearrangement joins TRBV7-9 to TRBJ2-1; 10 nucleotides line up with TRBD2. The sample consisted of synovial fluid, either unsorted or a sorted T cell fraction (not recorded which). The TCR originated in a male donor with ankylosing spondylitis. DNA of the CDR3: TGTGCCAGCAGTCCAGCGGGAGGGGGTAATGAGCAGTTCTTC. This gives the protein CASSPAGGGNEQFF.